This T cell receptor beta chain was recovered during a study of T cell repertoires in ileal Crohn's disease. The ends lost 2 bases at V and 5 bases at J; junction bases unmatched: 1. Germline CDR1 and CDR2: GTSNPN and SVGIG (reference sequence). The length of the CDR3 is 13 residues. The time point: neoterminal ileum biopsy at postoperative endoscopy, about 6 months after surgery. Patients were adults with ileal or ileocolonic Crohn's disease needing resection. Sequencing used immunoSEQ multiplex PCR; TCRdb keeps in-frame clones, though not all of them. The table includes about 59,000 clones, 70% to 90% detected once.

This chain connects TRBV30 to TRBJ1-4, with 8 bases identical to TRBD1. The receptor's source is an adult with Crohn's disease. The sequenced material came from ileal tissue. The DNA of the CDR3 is TGTGCCTGGAGTAGACAGGGGAATGAAAAACTGTTTTTT. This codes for CAWSRQGNEKLFF.